This paragraph reports one T cell receptor (beta chain). What it binds is not known. CDR3 size: 13 residues. Germline V gene data show CDR1 as SQVTM and CDR2 as ANQGSEA. V lost 6 bases to trimming and J lost 0 bases, with 9 bases between them. This record belongs to a study of identical twins. Healthy Caucasians were all of the donors. Notes on the study in general: The study drew conclusions from cross-sectional statistical analysis, not from following the same donors.

Via MiXCR, TCRdb re-called the 5' RACE reads, giving one row per CDR3 protein. The sample yields some 500,000 distinct CDR3 sequences, 12% to 15% seen once. The same sample was also studied in work on yellow fever vaccine responses in identical twins.

Sequences were obtained from CD4+ T cells sorted from blood. The chain links TRBV29-1 to TRBJ2-1, with no clear D. The origin of this receptor is a woman aged 18-29 years in good health. CDR3 amino acids: CSVRVFSYNEQFF. The CDR3 DNA follows: TGCAGCGTAAGGGTTTTCTCCTACAATGAGCAGTTCTTC.